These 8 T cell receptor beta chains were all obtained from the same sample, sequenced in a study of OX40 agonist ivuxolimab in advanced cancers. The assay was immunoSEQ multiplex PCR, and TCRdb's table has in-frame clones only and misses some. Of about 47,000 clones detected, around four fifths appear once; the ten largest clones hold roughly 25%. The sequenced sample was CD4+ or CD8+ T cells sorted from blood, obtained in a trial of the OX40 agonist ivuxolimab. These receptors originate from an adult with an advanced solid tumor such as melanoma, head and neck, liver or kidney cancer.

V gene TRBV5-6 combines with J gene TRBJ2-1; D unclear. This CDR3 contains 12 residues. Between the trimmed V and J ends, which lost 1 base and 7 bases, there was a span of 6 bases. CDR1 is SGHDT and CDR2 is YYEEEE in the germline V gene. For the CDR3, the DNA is TGTGCCAGCAGCTTGAAGGGAAATGAGCAGTTCTTC. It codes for CASSLKGNEQFF.

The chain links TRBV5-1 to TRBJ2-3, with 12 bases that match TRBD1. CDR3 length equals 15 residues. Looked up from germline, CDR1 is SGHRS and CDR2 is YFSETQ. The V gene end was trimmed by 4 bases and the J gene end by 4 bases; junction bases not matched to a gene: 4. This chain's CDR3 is CASSRGTGGADTQYF. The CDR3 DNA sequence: TGCGCCAGCAGCCGCGGGACAGGGGGCGCAGATACGCAGTATTTT. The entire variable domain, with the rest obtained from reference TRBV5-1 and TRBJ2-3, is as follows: KAGVTQTPRYLIKTRGQQVTLSCSPISGHRSVSWYQQTPGQGLQFLFEYFSETQRNKGNFPGRFSGRQFSNSRSEMNVSTLELGDSALYLCASSRGTGGADTQYFGPGTRLTVL.

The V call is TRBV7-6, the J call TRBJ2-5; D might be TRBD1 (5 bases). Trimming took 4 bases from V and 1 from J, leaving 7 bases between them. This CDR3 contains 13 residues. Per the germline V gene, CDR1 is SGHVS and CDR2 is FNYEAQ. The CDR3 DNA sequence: TGTGCCAGCAGCTCCGACAGCCAAGAGACCCAGTACTTC. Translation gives CASSSDSQETQYF.

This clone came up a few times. CDR3 residues: CASSQDTSGDYNEQFF. The CDR3 DNA sequence: TGCGCCAGCAGCCAAGATACTAGCGGGGATTACAATGAGCAGTTCTTC. The gene calls are TRBV4-3 and TRBJ2-1, with 10 bases matching TRBD2. Germline lookup yields CDR1 LGHNA and CDR2 YSLEER. CDR3 length equals 16 residues. Trimming removed 0 bases from V and 4 bases from J; junction bases left unmatched: 3.

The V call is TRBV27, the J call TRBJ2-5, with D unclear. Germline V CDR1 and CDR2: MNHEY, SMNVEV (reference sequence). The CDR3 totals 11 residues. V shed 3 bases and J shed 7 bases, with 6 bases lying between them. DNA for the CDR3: TGTGCCAGCAGTTTTGCAGGGACCCAGTACTTC. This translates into CASSFAGTQYF.

The CDR3 protein is CASSLKGFGQGADTQYF. Here the CDR3 DNA reads TGTGCCAGCAGTTTAAAAGGGTTCGGACAGGGCGCAGATACGCAGTATTTT. This sequence joins TRBV27 and TRBJ2-3, with 8 bases identical to TRBD1. This CDR3 is 17 amino acids long. The germline gives CDR1 MNHEY, CDR2 SMNVEV (reference sequence). The V gene end was trimmed by 2 bases and the J gene end by 4 bases; junction bases not matched to a gene: 11.

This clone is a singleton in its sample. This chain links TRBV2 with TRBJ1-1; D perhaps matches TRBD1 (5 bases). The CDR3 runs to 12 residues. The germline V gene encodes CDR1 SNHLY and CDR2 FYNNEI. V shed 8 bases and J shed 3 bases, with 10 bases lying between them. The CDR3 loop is CASGIRDTEAFF. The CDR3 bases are TGTGCCAGCGGGATCAGGGACACTGAAGCTTTCTTT.

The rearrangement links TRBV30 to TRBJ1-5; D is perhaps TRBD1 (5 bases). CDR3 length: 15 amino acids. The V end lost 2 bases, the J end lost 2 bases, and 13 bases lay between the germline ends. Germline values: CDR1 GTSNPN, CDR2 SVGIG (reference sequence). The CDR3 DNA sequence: TGTGCCTGGAGTATCGGGACCCACGGCAATCAGCCCCAGCATTTT. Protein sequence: CAWSIGTHGNQPQHF.